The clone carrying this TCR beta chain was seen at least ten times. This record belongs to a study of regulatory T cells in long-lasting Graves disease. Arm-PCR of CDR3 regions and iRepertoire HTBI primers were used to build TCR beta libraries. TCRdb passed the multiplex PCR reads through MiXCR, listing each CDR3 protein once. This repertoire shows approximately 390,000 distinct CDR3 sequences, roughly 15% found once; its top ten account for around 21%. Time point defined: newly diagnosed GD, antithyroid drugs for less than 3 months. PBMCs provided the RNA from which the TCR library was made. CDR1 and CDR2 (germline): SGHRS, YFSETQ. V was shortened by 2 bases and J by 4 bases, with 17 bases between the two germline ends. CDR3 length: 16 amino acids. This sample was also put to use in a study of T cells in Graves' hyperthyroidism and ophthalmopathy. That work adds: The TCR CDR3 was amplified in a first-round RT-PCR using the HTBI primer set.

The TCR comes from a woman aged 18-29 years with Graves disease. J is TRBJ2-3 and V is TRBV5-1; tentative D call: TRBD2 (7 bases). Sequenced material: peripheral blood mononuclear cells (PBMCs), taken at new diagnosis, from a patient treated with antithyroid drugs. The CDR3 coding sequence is TGCGCCAGCAGCTTTGGTGGGGGGGCAGCTCCAGATACGCAGTATTTT. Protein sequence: CASSFGGGAAPDTQYF.